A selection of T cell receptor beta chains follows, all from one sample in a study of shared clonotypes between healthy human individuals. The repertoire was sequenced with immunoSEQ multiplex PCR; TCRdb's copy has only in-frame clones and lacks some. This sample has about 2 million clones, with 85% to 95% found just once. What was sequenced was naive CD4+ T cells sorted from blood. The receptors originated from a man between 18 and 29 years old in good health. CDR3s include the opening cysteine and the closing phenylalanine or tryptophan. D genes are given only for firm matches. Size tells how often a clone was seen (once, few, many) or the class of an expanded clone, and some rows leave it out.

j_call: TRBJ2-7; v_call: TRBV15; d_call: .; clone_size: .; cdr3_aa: CATSRDLPMQILSEQYF; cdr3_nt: TGTGCCACCAGCAGAGATCTGCCGATGCAGATTCTTTCCGAGCAGTACTTC
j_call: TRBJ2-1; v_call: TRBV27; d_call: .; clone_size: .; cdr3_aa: CASSTPGTAQFF; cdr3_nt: TGTGCCAGCAGTACGCCCGGGACGGCGCAGTTCTTC
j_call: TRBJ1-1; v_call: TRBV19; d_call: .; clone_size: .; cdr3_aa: CASRASTSSTEAFF; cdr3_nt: TGTGCCAGTAGGGCCAGCACGTCAAGCACTGAAGCTTTCTTT
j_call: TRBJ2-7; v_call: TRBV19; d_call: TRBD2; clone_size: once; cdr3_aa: CASRLSGTSSYEQYF; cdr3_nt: TGTGCCAGTAGGCTTTCCGGGACTAGCTCCTACGAGCAGTACTTC
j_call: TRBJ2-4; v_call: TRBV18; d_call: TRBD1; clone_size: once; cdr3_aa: CASSQYKQGVGKNIQYF; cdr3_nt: TGTGCCAGCTCCCAATACAAACAGGGGGTCGGCAAAAACATTCAGTACTTC
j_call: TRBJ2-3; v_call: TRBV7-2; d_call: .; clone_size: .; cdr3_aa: CASSLGLGFHPSTDTQYF; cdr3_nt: TGTGCCAGCAGCTTAGGGTTGGGATTCCATCCTAGCACAGATACGCAGTATTTT
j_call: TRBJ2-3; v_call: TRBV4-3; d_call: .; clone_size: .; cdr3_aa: CASSQGKRTLYTDTQYF; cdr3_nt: TGCGCCAGCAGCCAAGGGAAACGGACACTGTACACAGATACGCAGTATTTT
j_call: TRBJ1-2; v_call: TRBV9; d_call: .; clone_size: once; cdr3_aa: CASSAGSLGYTF; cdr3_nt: TGTGCCAGCAGCGCCGGGAGCTTAGGCTACACCTTC
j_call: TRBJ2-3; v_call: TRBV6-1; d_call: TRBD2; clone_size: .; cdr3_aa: CASRRGGSTDTQYF; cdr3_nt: TGTGCCAGTCGGCGGGGGGGGTCCACAGATACGCAGTATTTT
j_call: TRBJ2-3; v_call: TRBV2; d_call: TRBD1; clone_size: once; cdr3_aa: CASSVTGGGTDTQYF; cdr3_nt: TGTGCCAGCAGTGTGACAGGGGGCGGCACAGATACGCAGTATTTT
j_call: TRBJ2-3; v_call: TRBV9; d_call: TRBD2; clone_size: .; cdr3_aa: CASSEGREGPTQYF; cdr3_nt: TGTGCCAGCAGCGAGGGAAGGGAGGGCCCTACGCAGTATTTT